The clone carrying this TCR beta chain was seen once. This sample was taken from a study of blood T cell repertoires in COVID-19. Study information: COVID-19 samples, acute and convalescent, were from the United States, Italy and Spain. PBMCs, B-cell-depleted T cells, or T cells provided the cDNA or gDNA that made up the material.

CDR3 length: 16 residues. The trim removed 3 bases at V and 8 bases at J, leaving 10 bases unmatched. Germline CDR1 is KGHDR and CDR2 is SFDVKD. In the source study's methods: Amplification from reference gene primers served as the basis for estimated nucleated cell counts. This table comes from immunoSEQ multiplex PCR, and its TCRdb copy is limited to in-frame clones, with some not included. V, J and clone size reflect that table, while D and trimming were determined from the DNA. This sample has 70,000 to 100,000 clones, with 88% found just once. The V call is TRBV24-1, the J call TRBJ2-1; TRBD2 agrees at 9 bases. This clonotype originated in a human donor in a cohort sampled during active COVID-19. The sequencing sample was made of peripheral blood. In nucleotides, the CDR3 is TGTGCCACCAGTGATCGCGGGGGGGCCGATTTCGATGAGCAGTTCTTC. Translated: CATSDRGGADFDEQFF.